This TCR beta chain is drawn from a study of blood T cell repertoires in COVID-19. The overall study: The United States, Italy and Spain supplied acute and convalescent COVID-19 samples. PBMCs, B-cell-depleted T cells, or T cells provided the cDNA or gDNA that made up the material.

Germline V lookup: CDR1 LGHDT, CDR2 YNNKEL (reference sequence). The CDR3 loop spans 15 amino acids. The V and J ends lost 4 bases and 6 bases, in that order; junction bases with no gene match: 9. The authors' processing: Amplification of reference gene primers was used by the study to estimate nucleated cell counts. Clones were sequenced by immunoSEQ multiplex PCR, and TCRdb holds only the in-frame ones, with some missing. The V and J calls and clone size are taken from that table; D and trimming were inferred from the DNA. Among about 46,000 clones, around 82% were seen once, and the ten largest hold roughly 6%.

Input material: peripheral blood. This TCR came from a woman over 75 with acute or convalescent COVID-19. The rearrangement joins TRBV3-1 (or the pseudogene TRBV3-2) to TRBJ2-7, with 10 positions matching TRBD2. The CDR3 loop reads CASSPSQAGGSEQYF. The DNA of the CDR3 is TGTGCCAGCAGCCCCAGCCAAGCGGGGGGGTCCGAGCAGTACTTC.